This TCR beta chain is from a study of Graves' ophthalmopathy and Graves' hyperthyroidism. The wider study: The term stable hyperthyroidism indicated an absence of ophthalmopathy within 18 months of follow-up. General study findings and limits: Prediction of ophthalmopathy progression reached 70.59% sensitivity and approximately 74% specificity.

Scientists amplified the TCR beta CDR3 regions from RNA transcripts. The first round was an RT-PCR with HTBI primers, and the second round was a multiplex PCR. TCRdb fed the multiplex PCR reads into MiXCR, producing one record per CDR3 protein. The table includes around 520,000 distinct CDR3 sequences, 35% to 40% detected once. Germline values: CDR1 MNHEY, CDR2 SVGEGT. The CDR3 loop spans 14 amino acids. The germline V and J ends were trimmed by 8 bases and 5 bases, with 18 bases remaining between them. There are a few counts of this clonotype. The antigen is unknown. The sequenced sample was peripheral blood or thyroid tissue (not recorded which). The chain employs TRBV6-2 or TRBV6-3 and TRBJ2-5; D is possibly TRBD1 (6 bases). This receptor was obtained from an adult man with Graves' hyperthyroidism. In DNA form, the CDR3 reads TGTGCCAGCGGGGGCGGCCCTGGTGCGGAGACCCAGTACTTC. The encoded protein is CASGGGPGAETQYF.